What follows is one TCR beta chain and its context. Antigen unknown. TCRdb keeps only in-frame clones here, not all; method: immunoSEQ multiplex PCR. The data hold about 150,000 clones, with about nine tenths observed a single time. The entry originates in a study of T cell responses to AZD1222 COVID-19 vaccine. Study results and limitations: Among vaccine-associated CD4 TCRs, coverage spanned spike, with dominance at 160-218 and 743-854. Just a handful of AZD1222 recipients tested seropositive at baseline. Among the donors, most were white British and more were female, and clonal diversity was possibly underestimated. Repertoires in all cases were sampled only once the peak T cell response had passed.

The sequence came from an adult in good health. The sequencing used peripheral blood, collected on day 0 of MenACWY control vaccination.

For the CDR3, the DNA is TGTGCCAGCAGGCGGGACACCGGGGAGCTGTTTTTT. This sequence encodes CASRRDTGELFF. The chain carries TRBV10-3 and TRBJ2-2; TRBD2 might be the D (5 bases). V dropped 10 bases and J dropped 3 bases, with 9 bases sitting between them. The CDR3 is 12 amino acids. Germline CDR1 reads ENHRY; CDR2 reads SYGVKD.